This T cell receptor beta chain is from a study of blood T cell repertoires in COVID-19. Turning to the study itself: Collection of acute and convalescent COVID-19 samples took place in the United States, Italy and Spain. The cDNA or gDNA used as material had been derived from T cells, B-cell-depleted T cells, or PBMCs.

This CDR3 is 12 amino acids long. Per germline, CDR1 MGHDK and CDR2 SYGVNS. V was pared by 8 bases and J by 1 base, with 1 base of the junction left unmatched. Per the original data handling: Amplification from reference gene primers served as the basis for estimated nucleated cell counts. Profiling relied on immunoSEQ multiplex PCR, and the TCRdb table lists in-frame clones only, not all of them. Clonal size and the V and J genes are those of that table, whereas D and trimming came from the DNA. The sample contains about 26,000 clones, approximately 92% of which appear only once. This chain joins TRBV25-1 and TRBJ1-2; 7 bases map to TRBD1. The sequence derives from a human donor in a cohort sampled during active COVID-19. Material: peripheral blood. CDR3 in amino acids: CASRDSNYGYTF. DNA of the CDR3: TGTGCCAGCCGGGACAGTAACTATGGCTACACCTTC.